This T cell receptor beta chain was retrieved from a study of T cell repertoires in cytomegalovirus infection. A single record per CDR3 protein comes from TCRdb applying MiXCR to the reads. The sample yields more than 400,000 distinct CDR3 sequences, 26% seen once. The ends were cut back, 2 bases at V and 2 bases at J, with 10 bases in the middle. This CDR3 region has 14 residues. Germline assignment: CDR1 LGHNA and CDR2 YSLEER. This chain connects TRBV4-3 to TRBJ2-7; D tentatively reads TRBD1 or TRBD2 (5 bases each). What was sequenced was PBMCs. The receptor was isolated from a human donor in good health (CMV status not recorded). Some clones in this sample may be carry-over from other donors' samples. CDR3 residues: CASSQQRTTYEQYF. The CDR3 DNA sequence: TGCGCCAGCAGCCAACAGCGGACAACCTACGAGCAGTACTTC.